The rows below give T cell receptor beta chains drawn from one sample of a study of cytomegalovirus exposure and HLA in healthy donors. Only in-frame clones appear in the TCRdb table, and some are missing; sequencing was by immunoSEQ multiplex PCR. The data contain under 200,000 clones, around 92% of them singletons. Sequences were obtained from PBMCs. These receptors all stem from a woman under 30 in good health and CMV-seropositive. CDR3s include the opening cysteine and the closing phenylalanine or tryptophan. The order of the fields is V gene, J gene, D gene, clone size, CDR3 protein, CDR3 DNA. D genes are given only for firm matches. Rows give clone size only sometimes, using once, few, many, or a class for an expanded clone.

TRBV10-3	TRBJ2-6	TRBD1	once	CAISEPTGAVSASGANVLTF	TGTGCCATCAGTGAGCCGACAGGGGCTGTTAGTGCATCTGGGGCCAACGTCCTGACTTTC
TRBV19	TRBJ1-1	.	.	CASSIEGTPDEAFF	TGTGCCAGTAGTATAGAGGGGACACCTGATGAAGCTTTCTTT
TRBV18	TRBJ2-5	.	.	CASSPPMRGKETQYF	TGTGCCAGCTCACCACCAATGCGAGGGAAAGAGACCCAGTACTTC
TRBV4-3	TRBJ2-7	TRBD2	.	CASSQELAGLYEQYF	TGCGCCAGCAGCCAAGAACTAGCGGGACTCTACGAGCAGTACTTC
TRBV6-6	TRBJ2-1	TRBD2	.	CASRRAGLDNEQFF	TGTGCCAGCAGAAGAGCGGGACTAGACAATGAGCAGTTCTTC
TRBV19	TRBJ1-1	.	.	CASSIPGLNTEAFF	TGTGCCAGTAGTATACCCGGTCTAAACACTGAAGCTTTCTTT
TRBV11-3	TRBJ2-1	TRBD2	.	CASSFRLAGGRGEQFF	TGTGCCAGCAGCTTCAGACTAGCGGGAGGGAGGGGTGAGCAGTTCTTC
TRBV2	TRBJ2-4	.	.	CASRAVGSPNIQYF	TGTGCCAGCAGGGCGGTAGGCAGCCCGAACATTCAGTACTTC
TRBV5-1	TRBJ1-1	TRBD1	.	CASSLDRGTEAFF	TGCGCCAGCAGCTTGGACAGGGGAACTGAAGCTTTCTTT
TRBV16	TRBJ2-1	TRBD2	.	CASSQYAGDNEQFF	TGTGCCAGCAGCCAATATGCGGGAGACAATGAGCAGTTCTTC
TRBV7-8	TRBJ2-1	.	.	CASSLALGGPQFF	TGTGCCAGCAGCTTAGCGCTCGGAGGGCCGCAGTTCTTC
TRBV5-6	TRBJ2-7	.	.	CASSLGAHWEEQYF	TGTGCCAGCAGCTTGGGGGCCCACTGGGAGGAGCAGTACTTC
TRBV7-8	TRBJ2-2	TRBD1	.	CASSKSRGQGATGELFF	TGTGCCAGCAGCAAGAGTAGGGGACAGGGGGCAACCGGGGAGCTGTTTTTT
TRBV11-2	TRBJ2-2	TRBD2	.	CASSFHREGTGELFF	TGTGCCAGCAGCTTTCATAGGGAGGGGACCGGGGAGCTGTTTTTT
TRBV28	TRBJ2-2	.	.	CASSLDSGELFF	TGTGCCAGCAGTTTAGACTCCGGGGAGCTGTTTTTT
TRBV19	TRBJ2-7	TRBD2	.	CASSILFSAGVYEQYF	TGTGCCAGTAGTATCCTGTTTTCAGCGGGAGTCTACGAGCAGTACTTC
TRBV7-9	TRBJ1-5	TRBD1	once	CASSLTGGQNQPQHF	TGTGCCAGCAGCTTAACAGGGGGCCAAAATCAGCCCCAGCATTTT